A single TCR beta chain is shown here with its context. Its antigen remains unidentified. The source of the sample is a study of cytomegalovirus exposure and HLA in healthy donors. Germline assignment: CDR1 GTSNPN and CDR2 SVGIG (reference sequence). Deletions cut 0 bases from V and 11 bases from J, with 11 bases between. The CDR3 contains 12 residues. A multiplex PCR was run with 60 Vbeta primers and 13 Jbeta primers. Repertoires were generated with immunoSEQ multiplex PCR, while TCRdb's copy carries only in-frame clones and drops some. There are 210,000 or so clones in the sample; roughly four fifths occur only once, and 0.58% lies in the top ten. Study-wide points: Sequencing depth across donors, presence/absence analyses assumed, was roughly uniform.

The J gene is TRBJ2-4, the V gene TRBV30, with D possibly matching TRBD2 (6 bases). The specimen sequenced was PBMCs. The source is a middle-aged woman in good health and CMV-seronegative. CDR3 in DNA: TGTGCCTGGAGTGTACTGGAGGGTCTTCAGTACTTC. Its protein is CAWSVLEGLQYF. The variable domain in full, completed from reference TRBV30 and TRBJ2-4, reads SQTIHQWPATLVQPVGSPLSLECTVEGTSNPNLYWYRQAAGRGLQLLFYSVGIGQISSEVPQNLSASRPQDRQFILSSKKLLLSDSGFYLCAWSVLEGLQYFGAGTRLSVL.